Each of the 29 T cell receptor beta chains below was sequenced from the same sample in a study of shared clonotypes between healthy human individuals. Terminally differentiated effector memory CD45RA+ cells were left out of the naive CD8 fraction, which was CD45RO-negative and positively selected for CCR7. Measured with immunoSEQ multiplex PCR; TCRdb has only the in-frame clones, and not every one. The sample has hundreds of thousands of clones; 95% to 96% are singletons. Material: naive CD8+ T cells sorted from blood. The receptors come from a woman aged 30 to 39 in good health.

Concerning this clone: The same CDR3 is also encoded by other DNA sequences in this sample. This chain uses TRBV28 with TRBJ2-7; D not resolved. The ends were cut back, 2 bases at V and 0 bases at J, with 8 bases in the middle. The CDR3 spans 14 residues. Per germline, CDR1 MDHEN and CDR2 SYDVKM. CDR3 sequence reads: CASSLRLISYEQYF. The CDR3 DNA reads as TGTGCCAGCAGTTTAAGACTTATCTCCTACGAGCAGTACTTC.

CDR3 amino acids: CASSFGSGHYEQYF. The CDR3 DNA reads as TGTGCCAGCAGCTTTGGGTCCGGCCACTACGAGCAGTACTTC. The chain joins TRBV13 to TRBJ2-7; D is unclear. Germline CDR1 PRHDT, CDR2 FYEKMQ (reference sequence). Trimming took off 3 bases at V and 3 bases at J, with 12 bases between the two ends. The length of the CDR3 is 14 residues.

CDR3 region: CASSVVSGLNTEAFF. The CDR3 DNA reads as TGTGCCAGCAGCGTAGTTTCGGGTTTGAACACTGAAGCTTTCTTT. The chain recombines TRBV9 with TRBJ1-1; D is ambiguous. With 0 bases removed from V and 0 bases from J, the gap between germline ends came to 9 bases. CDR3 length: 15 residues. The V gene's germline CDR1 is SGDLS and CDR2 YYNGEE.

The genes are TRBV27 and TRBJ2-7; TRBD2 aligns across 10 bases. Germline V CDR1 and CDR2: MNHEY, SMNVEV (reference sequence). The CDR3 loop spans 16 amino acids. J was trimmed by 3 bases and V by 5 bases; bases with no gene match: 10. CDR3 in DNA: TGTGCCAGCAGTCCACTCGGACTAGCGGAAAACTACGAGCAGTACTTC. It codes for CASSPLGLAENYEQYF.

The rearrangement links TRBV7-2 to TRBJ2-3, with 7 bases fitting TRBD2. CDR3 size: 14 residues. Germline trimming cut 9 bases from V and 1 base from J; bases unmatched to any gene: 7. Germline V gene lookup returns CDR1 SGHTA and CDR2 FQGNSA. CDR3 DNA: TGTGCCAGGAGCGGGGACTATCGCACAGATACGCAGTATTTT. Translated: CARSGDYRTDTQYF.

The chain is built from TRBV7-9 and TRBJ1-1, with TRBD1 identical over 8 bases. J was trimmed by 4 bases and V by 6 bases; bases with no gene match: 7. This CDR3 spans 14 amino acids. Looked up from germline, CDR1 is SEHNR and CDR2 is FQNEAQ (reference sequence). CDR3 protein: CASREGTGGTEAFF. The CDR3 DNA follows: TGTGCCAGCAGGGAGGGAACAGGGGGCACTGAAGCTTTCTTT.

For this clone: Distinct nucleotide sequences in the sample also encode this CDR3. The V gene is TRBV27, the J gene TRBJ2-7, with a weak D call TRBD1 (7 bases). This CDR3 has 15 amino acids. The V and J ends lost 5 bases and 0 bases respectively, with 14 bases between them. The germline CDR1 and CDR2 sequences are MNHEY and SMNVEV (reference sequence). CDR3 in DNA: TGTGCCAGCAGTCTAAGACAGGGAGGCTCCTACGAGCAGTACTTC. Its translation: CASSLRQGGSYEQYF.

The J gene is TRBJ1-1, the V gene TRBV5-4; no reliable D call. V shed 1 base and J shed 8 bases, with 9 bases lying between them. The CDR3 spans 12 residues. Germline CDR1 is SGHNT and CDR2 is YYREEE (reference sequence). The CDR3 loop is CASSLFETEAFF. In DNA, the CDR3 is TGTGCCAGCAGCTTGTTCGAAACAGAAGCTTTCTTT.

This sequence joins TRBV10-1 and TRBJ2-7; D ambiguous. The CDR3 has 12 residues. V was clipped by 3 bases and J by 3 bases, with 6 bases between them. In germline, CDR1 is WNHNN, CDR2 SYGVQD (reference sequence). In nucleotides, the CDR3 is TGCGCCAGCAGTGATGTGGACTACGAGCAGTACTTC. It specifies CASSDVDYEQYF.

The genes are TRBV5-6 and TRBJ2-1, with 9 bases fitting TRBD2. This CDR3 region has 15 residues. V shed 4 bases, J shed 10 bases, and the junction held 12 bases outside the gene matches. CDR1 and CDR2 from the germline V gene are SGHDT and YYEEEE. The CDR3 here is CASSPLRTSVGEQFF. For the CDR3, the DNA is TGTGCCAGCAGCCCTCTCCGGACTAGCGTTGGGGAGCAGTTCTTC.

This chain connects TRBV2 to TRBJ2-1; TRBD2 agrees at 8 bases. CDR1 is SNHLY, CDR2 FYNNEI, per germline. V lost 4 bases, J lost 2 bases, and 7 bases stayed unmatched. The CDR3 length is 16 residues. The CDR3 loop is CASSVPAGDAYNEQFF. The CDR3 region has the DNA TGTGCCAGCAGTGTACCAGCGGGAGACGCCTACAATGAGCAGTTCTTC. Full variable domain (missing parts from reference TRBV2 and TRBJ2-1): EPEVTQTPSHQVTQMGQEVILRCVPISNHLYFYWYRQILGQKVEFLVSFYNNEISEKSEIFDDQFSVERPDGSNFTLKIRSTKLEDSAMYFCASSVPAGDAYNEQFFGPGTRLTVL.

In its sample, this clone was seen once. This chain links TRBV15 with TRBJ2-5; 10 bases agree with TRBD2. CDR1 and CDR2 from the germline V gene are LNHNV and YYDKDF (reference sequence). This CDR3 is 16 amino acids long. Germline trimming cut 3 bases from V and 5 bases from J; bases unmatched to any gene: 9. CDR3 protein: CATSRRLAGGGETQYF. The CDR3 DNA reads TGTGCCACCAGCAGGCGTTTAGCGGGAGGAGGTGAGACCCAGTACTTC.

The V gene is TRBV6-6, the J gene TRBJ2-5; 7 bases align to TRBD1. The V and J ends lost 7 bases and 0 bases, in that order; junction bases with no gene match: 5. From germline, CDR1 is MNHNY and CDR2 SVGAGI (reference sequence). This CDR3 has 14 amino acids. The CDR3 DNA sequence: TGTGCCAGCATAATGGACAGGAACCAAGAGACCCAGTACTTC. Its translation: CASIMDRNQETQYF.

The chain combines TRBV5-8 with TRBJ2-7, with 7 bases identical to TRBD1. The junction had 9 bases not matched to a gene; V was cut back by 4 bases and J by 2 bases. The CDR3 sequence is 15 residues long. The germline V gene has CDR1 SGHTS and CDR2 YDEGEE. CDR3 DNA: TGTGCCAGCAGCCCTGGGGGCACAGGGGCCTACGAGCAGTACTTC. As protein: CASSPGGTGAYEQYF.

This rearrangement joins TRBV28 to TRBJ2-1; TRBD2 matches at 13 bases. The V segment lost 4 bases and the J segment 7 bases; nucleotides outside the gene matches: 4. This CDR3 region has 15 residues. Germline V lookup: CDR1 MDHEN, CDR2 SYDVKM. CDR3 residues: CASSWRTSGSNEQFF. For the CDR3, the DNA is TGTGCCAGCAGTTGGAGGACTAGCGGGAGTAATGAGCAGTTCTTC.

This clone has more than one count but fewer than ten. The V and J genes are TRBV15 and TRBJ1-5; D gene uncertain. CDR3 length: 12 amino acids. V was shortened by 1 base and J by 5 bases, with 3 bases between the two germline ends. CDR1 LNHNV and CDR2 YYDKDF come from the germline V gene (reference sequence). The CDR3 here is CATSRVDQPQHF. CDR3 DNA: TGTGCCACCAGCAGAGTGGATCAGCCCCAGCATTTT.

CDR3 protein: CASSLDRAAAFF. Here the CDR3 DNA reads TGTGCCAGCAGTTTGGATAGGGCTGCGGCTTTCTTT. The rearrangement links TRBV28 to TRBJ1-1, with no clear D. CDR3 length: 12 residues. Looked up from germline, CDR1 is MDHEN and CDR2 is SYDVKM. V gave up 3 bases and J gave up 11 bases, with 13 bases separating them.

With regard to this clone: Within the sample, other DNA sequences also encode this same CDR3. The rearrangement joins TRBV7-9 to TRBJ2-1; D call uncertain. Germline CDR1 reads SEHNR; CDR2 reads FQNEAQ (reference sequence). V was pared by 5 bases and J by 5 bases, with 4 bases between. The CDR3 spans 11 residues. The CDR3 DNA is TGTGCCAGCAGCCTAAACAATGAGCAGTTCTTC. Protein: CASSLNNEQFF. Complete variable domain (other parts from reference TRBV7-9 and TRBJ2-1): DTGVSQNPRHKITKRGQNVTFRCDPISEHNRLYWYRQTLGQGPEFLTYFQNEAQLEKSRLLSDRFSAERPKGSFSTLEIQRTEQGDSAMYLCASSLNNEQFFGPGTRLTVL.

The J gene is TRBJ2-7, the V gene TRBV7-2; D perhaps matches TRBD1 (6 bases). The germline V gene has CDR1 SGHTA and CDR2 FQGNSA. With 4 bases removed from V and 4 bases from J, the gap between germline ends came to 14 bases. The CDR3 runs 14 residues. CDR3 amino acids: CASSSYGGRYEQYF. As DNA, the CDR3 is TGTGCCAGCAGCTCCTATGGGGGCCGATACGAGCAGTACTTC. Full variable domain (remainder filled in from reference TRBV7-2 and TRBJ2-7): GAGVSQSPSNKVTEKGKDVELRCDPISGHTALYWYRQSLGQGLEFLIYFQGNSAPDKSGLPSDRFSAERTGGSVSTLTIQRTQQEDSAVYLCASSSYGGRYEQYFGPGTRLTVT.

The chain employs TRBV27 and TRBJ1-5; 9 bases match TRBD1. Germline V gene lookup returns CDR1 MNHEY and CDR2 SMNVEV (reference sequence). This CDR3 spans 16 amino acids. J was trimmed by 3 bases and V by 5 bases; bases with no gene match: 8. The CDR3 nucleotides are TGTGCCAGCAGTCACCTCCGGGACAGGGACAATCAGCCCCAGCATTTT. Translating gives CASSHLRDRDNQPQHF.

The gene calls are TRBV14 and TRBJ1-2, with 7 bases that match TRBD1. There are 14 residues in the CDR3. Unmatched junction bases numbered 6, after V lost 4 bases and J lost 4 bases. Per the germline V gene, CDR1 is SGHDN and CDR2 is FVKESK. In DNA form, the CDR3 reads TGTGCCAGCAGCCTCACAGGGGCAACCTATGGCTACACCTTC. Translating gives CASSLTGATYGYTF. The complete variable domain, with remaining parts taken from reference TRBV14 and TRBJ1-2, reads EAGVTQFPSHSVIEKGQTVTLRCDPISGHDNLYWYRRVMGKEIKFLLHFVKESKQDESGMPNNRFLAERTGGTYSTLKVQPAELEDSGVYFCASSLTGATYGYTFGSGTRLTVV.

V gene TRBV5-6 combines with J gene TRBJ2-3, with D unresolved. With 2 bases removed from V and 9 bases from J, the gap between germline ends came to 13 bases. The CDR3 runs 13 residues. Germline V CDR1 and CDR2: SGHDT, YYEEEE. This CDR3 is CASSFPGVRTQYF. CDR3 nucleotide sequence: TGTGCCAGCAGCTTCCCCGGCGTAAGGACGCAGTATTTT.

V gene TRBV5-6 combines with J gene TRBJ1-4; unclear D gene. The germline gives CDR1 SGHDT, CDR2 YYEEEE. With 2 bases removed from V and 8 bases from J, the gap between germline ends came to 4 bases. The CDR3 loop spans 11 amino acids. CDR3 nucleotide sequence: TGTGCCAGCAGCTTTGGGGAAAAACTGTTTTTT. Its protein product is CASSFGEKLFF.

The J gene is TRBJ2-7, the V gene TRBV6-1, with a possible D match to TRBD1 (6 bases). The CDR3 covers 13 residues. Trimming took off 5 bases at V and 6 bases at J, with 14 bases between the two ends. Per the germline V gene, CDR1 is MNHNS and CDR2 is SASEGT. CDR3 bases: TGTGCCAGCAGTACTACAGGGTTTAGCGAGCAGTACTTC. The encoded protein is CASSTTGFSEQYF.

J is TRBJ2-2 and V is TRBV7-8; D gene unclear. The CDR3 has 14 residues. Per germline, CDR1 SGHVS and CDR2 FQNEAQ. The ends were cut back, 1 base at V and 7 bases at J, with 10 bases in the middle. CDR3 region: CASSLGVGGGELFF. The DNA for the CDR3 is TGTGCCAGCAGCTTAGGTGTGGGTGGCGGGGAGCTGTTTTTT.

The chain employs TRBV4-1 and TRBJ2-1; D ambiguous. The V and J ends lost 4 bases and 7 bases respectively, with 8 bases between them. Germline CDR1 is MGHRA and CDR2 is YSYEKL. The CDR3 runs 12 residues. Written as DNA, the CDR3 is TGCGCCAGCAGCCGGTTTGAGAATGAGCAGTTCTTC. It specifies CASSRFENEQFF.

In this sample, this clone turned up once. This chain uses TRBV6-5 with TRBJ2-1; no reliable D call. V lost 3 bases to trimming and J lost 4 bases, with 7 bases between them. Germline values: CDR1 MNHEY, CDR2 SVGAGI. The CDR3 is made up of 13 amino acids. CDR3 DNA: TGTGCCAGCAGTTATGACCATTACAATGAGCAGTTCTTC. Residues: CASSYDHYNEQFF.

The chain links TRBV27 to TRBJ2-3; 10 positions match TRBD2. The trim removed 4 bases at V and 5 bases at J, leaving 12 bases unmatched. Germline loops: CDR1 MNHEY, CDR2 SMNVEV (reference sequence). The length of the CDR3 is 17 residues. CDR3: CASSSRTSGFAGDTQYF. Written as DNA, the CDR3 is TGTGCCAGCAGTTCCAGGACTAGCGGATTTGCCGGAGATACGCAGTATTTT.

The J gene is TRBJ2-7, the V gene TRBV5-6; 7 positions agree with TRBD1. V lost 4 bases, J lost 3 bases, and 7 bases stayed unmatched. Germline V gene lookup returns CDR1 SGHDT and CDR2 YYEEEE. CDR3 length: 14 residues. The DNA for the CDR3 is TGTGCCAGCAGCCCGGGACAGTTGCGCTACGAGCAGTACTTC. Protein: CASSPGQLRYEQYF.